This T cell receptor (beta chain) was identified in a study of blood T cell repertoires in COVID-19. Study-wide background: Sources were T cells, B-cell-depleted T cells, or PBMCs; the material itself was cDNA or gDNA.

Authors' methods: Reference gene primer amplification in the assay estimated nucleated cell counts. Some clones are missing from TCRdb's copy, which holds only in-frame ones; the method was immunoSEQ multiplex PCR. D and trimming were read from the DNA, whereas the V and J calls and clone size are those reported in that table. The sample carries roughly 230,000 clones, about 86% recorded once. The germline V gene encodes CDR1 LGHNA and CDR2 YSLEER. V shed 0 bases and J 6 bases; nucleotides not matched to a gene: 7. This CDR3 region has 16 residues. This clonotype was sampled from a man aged 35 to 55 with active or convalescent COVID-19. The chain links TRBV4-3 to TRBJ2-3; 9 bases line up with TRBD1. The sample taken for sequencing was peripheral blood. Here the CDR3 reads CASSQDGRQGGDTQYF. The CDR3 DNA reads TGCGCCAGCAGCCAAGATGGCAGACAGGGGGGCGATACGCAGTATTTT.